This T cell receptor (beta chain) was sequenced during a study of blood T cell repertoires in COVID-19. As for the study in general: The samples span acute and convalescent COVID-19 from the United States, Italy and Spain.

Germline V gene lookup returns CDR1 DFQATT and CDR2 SNEGSKA (reference sequence). CDR3 length: 15 amino acids. Trimming at V came to 3 bases and at J to 6 bases, leaving 7 bases not matched to a gene. Some clones are missing from TCRdb's copy, which holds only in-frame ones; the method was immunoSEQ multiplex PCR. The sample contains some 300,000 clones, about 86% of which appear only once. The sequencing input was peripheral blood. This clonotype was sampled from a woman in her 70s with COVID-19, enrolled during active disease. This chain joins TRBV20-1 and TRBJ1-5, with 11 positions matching TRBD1. CDR3 amino acids: CSASLGTGGSQPQHF. In DNA form, the CDR3 reads TGCAGTGCTAGTCTTGGGACAGGGGGAAGTCAGCCCCAGCATTTT.